Following are 18 T cell receptor beta chains from one sample sequenced in a study of early T cells in non-severe SARS-CoV-2 infection (dated by TCRdb to about 2021). Library creation used 5' RACE. These reads were obtained on a NextSeq 500. TCRdb trimmed public reads at Q25 via fastp, called clones via MiXCR and kept in-frame beta chains. Each record represents a unique CDR3 protein, reported with the most common genes and DNA among its rows. The sample includes around 49,000 distinct CDR3 sequences, with 3.5% to 4.5% observed a single time. Around 5.5% of the sample is taken by the ten largest. Source material: whole blood. These TCRs come from an adult who was a healthcare worker with PCR-confirmed SARS-CoV-2 infection or an uninfected control (not recorded which).

This clonotype occurred many times. V is TRBV20-1 and J is TRBJ1-5, with D perhaps matching TRBD1 (5 bases). Between the trimmed V and J ends, which lost 0 bases and 7 bases, there was a span of 16 bases. Germline V gives CDR1 DFQATT, CDR2 SNEGSKA (reference sequence). CDR3 length: 15 residues. The CDR3 reads CSARDDWRGNQPQHF. CDR3 bases: TGCAGTGCTAGAGATGATTGGAGGGGTAACCAGCCCCAGCATTTT.

This clonotype was observed many times. The chain carries TRBV4-1 and TRBJ1-4; the D is unclear. Germline V CDR1 and CDR2: MGHRA, YSYEKL. There are 13 residues in the CDR3. V was clipped by 6 bases and J by 0 bases, with 5 bases between them. The CDR3 is CASRGATNEKLFF. The CDR3 nucleotides read TGCGCCAGCAGGGGAGCAACTAATGAAAAACTGTTTTTT.

This clonotype was counted many times. This rearrangement joins TRBV18 to TRBJ2-3; 8 positions agree with TRBD2. Trimming took 0 bases from V and 6 from J; bases not matched to a gene: 5. The germline gives CDR1 KGHSH, CDR2 LQKENI. The CDR3 covers 15 residues. CDR3 nucleotide sequence: TGTGCCAGCTCACCACCGGCGGGGGGCGAGGATACGCAGTATTTT. Encoded protein: CASSPPAGGEDTQYF.

This clonotype showed up many times. The chain couples TRBV7-9 to TRBJ2-1; D unclear. The V and J ends lost 4 bases and 3 bases respectively, with 13 bases between them. Per germline, CDR1 SEHNR and CDR2 FQNEAQ (reference sequence). This CDR3 is built from 15 residues. The CDR3 nucleotides are TGTGCCAGCAGCTCCGTGCGGCAGAACTACAATGAGCAGTTCTTC. This codes for CASSSVRQNYNEQFF.

The CDR3 DNA follows: TGTGCCAGCAGCTCCAATGAAAAACTGTTTTTT. It translates to CASSSNEKLFF. The chain carries TRBV11-2 and TRBJ1-4, with D unresolved. CDR3 length equals 11 residues. The germline gives CDR1 SGHAT, CDR2 FQNNGV. With 4 bases removed from V and 5 bases from J, the gap between germline ends came to 2 bases.

At least ten counts were recorded for this clonotype. This chain links TRBV10-1 with TRBJ2-1; 7 bases match TRBD2. The CDR3 length is 17 residues. The J segment lost 0 bases and the V segment lost 0 bases, leaving 5 bases of the junction unmatched. The germline V gene has CDR1 WNHNN and CDR2 SYGVQD (reference sequence). The CDR3 DNA follows: TGCGCCAGCAGTGAGTCGATTGCGGGGGACTCCTACAATGAGCAGTTCTTC. Its protein is CASSESIAGDSYNEQFF.

This clonotype was found many times. The rearrangement joins TRBV5-4 to TRBJ2-7; D is perhaps TRBD2 (6 bases). Germline loops: CDR1 SGHNT, CDR2 YYREEE (reference sequence). V lost 1 base and J lost 6, with 14 bases in between. The CDR3 runs 14 residues. CDR3 amino acids: CASSLLATSREQYF. Written as DNA, the CDR3 is TGTGCCAGCAGCTTGCTAGCGACTTCGCGCGAGCAGTACTTC.

This clonotype has ten or more counts. This sequence joins TRBV20-1 and TRBJ2-7; unclear D gene. From germline, CDR1 is DFQATT and CDR2 SNEGSKA (reference sequence). Trimming removed 1 base from V and 6 bases from J, with 7 bases in between. CDR3 length: 11 amino acids. The CDR3 region is CSARVAAEQYF. The CDR3, as DNA: TGCAGTGCTAGAGTTGCGGCCGAGCAGTACTTC.

The gene calls are TRBV7-6 and TRBJ2-5; TRBD2 aligns across 13 bases. Germline V gene data show CDR1 as SGHVS and CDR2 as FNYEAQ. The CDR3 loop spans 16 amino acids. V was clipped by 5 bases and J by 1 base; unmatched bases: 4. For the CDR3, the DNA is TGTGCCAGCAGCGCCACTAGCGGGAGGGCCCAAGAGACCCAGTACTTC. Protein: CASSATSGRAQETQYF. Using reference TRBV7-6 and TRBJ2-5 for the parts outside the CDR3, the full variable domain is GAGVSQSPRYKVTKRGQDVALRCDPISGHVSLYWYRQALGQGPEFLTYFNYEAQQDKSGLPNDRFSAERPEGSISTLTIQRTEQRDSAMYRCASSATSGRAQETQYFGPGTRLLVL.

The chain links TRBV25-1 to TRBJ1-5, with D unresolved. The ends were cut back, 5 bases at V and 4 bases at J, with 6 bases in the middle. There are 12 residues in the CDR3. Germline CDR1 reads MGHDK; CDR2 reads SYGVNS. This CDR3 is CASSHLNQPQHF. The CDR3 DNA sequence: TGTGCCAGCAGTCATCTAAATCAGCCCCAGCATTTT.

The chain carries TRBV29-1 and TRBJ1-2; TRBD1 is a possible D gene (5 bases). With 6 bases removed from V and 8 bases from J, the gap between germline ends came to 22 bases. CDR3 size: 14 residues. Germline CDR1 is SQVTM and CDR2 is ANQGSEA. The CDR3 sequence is CSVPDRYDVGGYTF. For the CDR3, the DNA is TGCAGCGTCCCCGACAGATATGACGTGGGCGGCTACACCTTC.

This clonotype was detected many times. This chain uses TRBV6-2 or TRBV6-3 with TRBJ2-5; 8 bases map to TRBD2. Looked up from germline, CDR1 is MNHEY and CDR2 is SVGEGT. J lost 4 bases, V lost 0 bases, and 1 base had no gene match. CDR3 length: 14 amino acids. CDR3 in DNA: TGTGCCAGCAGTTACTCCGGGAGGGGAGAGACCCAGTACTTC. Amino acid sequence: CASSYSGRGETQYF.

At least ten counts were recorded for this clonotype. V is TRBV19 and J is TRBJ2-5, with no clear D. Germline V CDR1 and CDR2: LNHDA, SQIVND (reference sequence). V shed 8 bases and J shed 5 bases, with 9 bases lying between them. This CDR3 spans 11 amino acids. The CDR3 sequence is CASGPPETQYF. The CDR3 DNA sequence: TGTGCCAGTGGGCCCCCGGAGACCCAGTACTTC. Full variable domain (remainder filled in from reference TRBV19 and TRBJ2-5): DGGITQSPKYLFRKEGQNVTLSCEQNLNHDAMYWYRQDPGQGLRLIYYSQIVNDFQKGDIAEGYSVSREKKESFPLTVTSAQKNPTAFYLCASGPPETQYFGPGTRLLVL.

This clonotype was found many times. V gene TRBV18 combines with J gene TRBJ2-7; D possibly corresponds to TRBD2 (5 bases). V gave up 6 bases and J gave up 5 bases, with 23 bases separating them. The CDR3 loop spans 16 amino acids. CDR1 and CDR2 (germline): KGHSH, LQKENI. CDR3 sequence: CASSQTEGTLEDEQYF. Written as DNA, the CDR3 is TGTGCCAGCTCCCAAACGGAAGGCACACTAGAGGACGAGCAGTACTTC.

This clonotype has just a few counts. The chain has TRBV6-6 and TRBJ2-1, with D tentatively TRBD1 or TRBD2 (5 bases each). Trimming shortened V by 2 bases and J by 4 bases, and 9 bases separated the two germline ends. The CDR3 runs to 14 residues. The V gene's germline CDR1 is MNHNY and CDR2 SVGAGI (reference sequence). CDR3 protein: CASSYRGEYNEQFF. The CDR3 nucleotides are TGTGCCAGCAGTTACCGGGGCGAATACAATGAGCAGTTCTTC.

This clonotype was counted many times. This rearrangement joins TRBV7-2 to TRBJ2-7, with D maybe TRBD2 (6 bases). The germline V gene has CDR1 SGHTA and CDR2 FQGNSA. V was pared by 4 bases and J by 2 bases, with 18 bases between. The CDR3 consists of 16 residues. CDR3 nucleotide sequence: TGTGCCAGCAGCTCAGCCCGGGCTAGGACTACCTACGAGCAGTACTTC. Translated: CASSSARARTTYEQYF.

This clonotype was recorded many times. The chain recombines TRBV6-2 or TRBV6-3 with TRBJ2-1; D remains ambiguous. Trimming took off 0 bases at V and 0 bases at J, with 9 bases between the two ends. From germline, CDR1 is MNHEY and CDR2 SVGEGT. The CDR3 length is 16 residues. The CDR3 DNA sequence: TGTGCCAGCAGTTACTCGGAGCTTAGCTCCTACAATGAGCAGTTCTTC. This sequence encodes CASSYSELSSYNEQFF.

This clonotype was recorded at least ten times. The genes are TRBV29-1 and TRBJ2-1, with TRBD1 matching 9 bases. CDR1 is SQVTM, CDR2 ANQGSEA, per germline. The junction had 7 bases not matched to a gene; V was cut back by 7 bases and J by 3 bases. This CDR3 is 14 amino acids long. The CDR3 DNA reads TGCAGCGGCCAGGACAGGGGAGACTACAATGAGCAGTTCTTC. Translation gives CSGQDRGDYNEQFF.